One sample yielded the 30 T cell receptor beta chains listed below, sequenced in a study of T cell repertoires in cytomegalovirus infection. TCRdb passed the reads through MiXCR, listing each CDR3 protein once. This sample has almost 300,000 distinct CDR3 sequences, with 9.6% found just once. Sequencing was performed on PBMCs. Receptors originate from a human donor in good health (CMV status not recorded). Some clones in this sample may be carry-over from other donors' samples.

Ten or more counts support this clonotype. The chain uses TRBV10-2 and TRBJ2-1; TRBD2 agrees at 9 bases. The CDR3 covers 15 residues. CDR1 and CDR2 from the germline V gene are WSHSY and SAAADI. The V segment lost 10 bases and the J segment 6 bases; nucleotides outside the gene matches: 13. In DNA form, the CDR3 reads TGCGCCACCGACCGGGCGGGGGGGCCATTCAATGAGCAGTTCTTC. Translated: CATDRAGGPFNEQFF.

This clonotype was recorded many times. V gene TRBV5-1 combines with J gene TRBJ2-7; no clear D. The CDR3 is made up of 13 amino acids. Trimming took off 4 bases at V and 2 bases at J, with 10 bases between the two ends. Germline V CDR1 and CDR2: SGHRS, YFSETQ. CDR3: CASSTPPTYEQYF. The CDR3 region has the DNA TGCGCCAGCAGCACCCCCCCAACCTACGAGCAGTACTTC.

This clonotype has ten or more counts. This chain joins TRBV28 and TRBJ1-1; D might be TRBD1 (5 bases). Germline CDR1 reads MDHEN; CDR2 reads SYDVKM. The CDR3 length is 13 residues. V lost 6 bases, J lost 0 bases, and 8 bases lay in between. The CDR3 reads CASRSGLNTEAFF. The CDR3, as DNA: TGTGCCAGCAGGTCAGGGTTGAACACTGAAGCTTTCTTT.

The chain links TRBV11-1 to TRBJ2-2, with D possibly being TRBD1 (5 bases). Germline assignment: CDR1 SGHAT and CDR2 FQDESV (reference sequence). This CDR3 has 15 amino acids. Trimming took 6 bases from V and 5 from J, leaving 16 bases between them. CDR3 residues: CASRKDNPGTGELFF. In DNA, the CDR3 is TGTGCCAGCAGAAAGGACAACCCGGGTACCGGGGAGCTGTTTTTT.

This clonotype was seen at least ten times. The chain employs TRBV7-2 and TRBJ2-5; D is possibly TRBD1 or TRBD2 (5 bases each). The CDR3 has 16 amino acids. The germline gives CDR1 SGHTA, CDR2 FQGNSA. V lost 1 base and J 0 bases, leaving 12 bases between the germline ends. The CDR3: CASSLEGTRHQETQYF. CDR3 sequence (DNA): TGTGCCAGCAGCTTAGAGGGGACCAGACACCAAGAGACCCAGTACTTC.

This clonotype has ten or more counts. The chain employs TRBV20-1 and TRBJ1-5, with 7 bases matching TRBD1. Germline values: CDR1 DFQATT, CDR2 SNEGSKA (reference sequence). The CDR3 runs 13 residues. V shed 3 bases and J 4 bases; nucleotides not matched to a gene: 3. The CDR3 DNA reads TGCAGTGCTAGGGGGACAGCTAATCAGCCCCAGCATTTT. Its protein product is CSARGTANQPQHF.

This clonotype was counted ten times or more. One end of the junction is discordant with germline, which a read error may explain. The genes are TRBV5-5 and TRBJ2-3, with 7 bases lining up with TRBD1. Germline V gene sequence: CDR1 SGHKS, CDR2 YYEKEE (reference sequence). This CDR3 contains 14 residues. The CDR3 nucleotides are TGTGCCAGCAGTTTGGGACAGTCGAAAGATACGCAGTATTTT. This encodes CASSLGQSKDTQYF.

Concerning this clonotype itself: Possible read error: a much larger clone is one base away. The chain carries TRBV28 and TRBJ1-5; no clear D. The CDR3 contains 15 residues. Germline V CDR1 and CDR2: MDHEN, SYDVKM. CDR3 coding DNA: TGTGCCAGCACCCCGGTTCCGGGGAGCGGTCAGTCCCAGCATTTT. It is translated as CASTPVPGSGQSQHF.

The V call is TRBV3-1, the J call TRBJ2-5, with D unclear. Germline values: CDR1 LGHDT, CDR2 YNNKEL (reference sequence). The CDR3 runs 14 residues. Trimming shortened V by 0 bases and J by 4 bases, and 9 bases separated the two germline ends. The CDR3 DNA reads as TGTGCCAGCAGCCAAGATTGGAAGGTAGAGACCCAGTACTTC. Translating it yields CASSQDWKVETQYF.

This clonotype was observed at least ten times. V gene TRBV5-5 combines with J gene TRBJ2-7, with TRBD1 matching 7 bases. This CDR3 is 14 amino acids long. V was pared by 4 bases and J by 2 bases, with 6 bases of the junction left unmatched. CDR1 and CDR2 (germline): SGHKS, YYEKEE (reference sequence). The DNA for the CDR3 is TGTGCCAGCAGCATACAGGGGACAGCCTACGAGCAGTACGTC. Translation: CASSIQGTAYEQYV.

At least ten counts were recorded for this clonotype. The CDR3 DNA reads TGTGCCAGCAGCGTAGAAGAGGGTCCGGGCACTGAAGCTTTCTTT. Translating it yields CASSVEEGPGTEAFF. The V call is TRBV9, the J call TRBJ1-1; no reliable D call. Germline assignment: CDR1 SGDLS and CDR2 YYNGEE. V was shortened by 0 bases and J by 4 bases, with 13 bases between the two germline ends. This CDR3 is 15 amino acids long. The full variable domain, with the rest looked up from reference TRBV9 and TRBJ1-1, is DSGVTQTPKHLITATGQRVTLRCSPRSGDLSVYWYQQSLDQGLQFLIQYYNGEERAKGNILERFSAQQFPDLHSELNLSSLELGDSALYFCASSVEEGPGTEAFFGQGTRLTVV.

This clonotype occurred many times. V is TRBV5-5 and J is TRBJ2-7, with D hard to call. CDR3 size: 12 residues. Trimming cost V 6 bases and J 2 bases, with 9 bases left between them. Germline V gene lookup returns CDR1 SGHKS and CDR2 YYEKEE (reference sequence). As DNA, the CDR3 is TGTGCCAGCACCCCCGGAACCTACGAGCAGTACTTC. Protein: CASTPGTYEQYF.

This clonotype was recorded many times. The chain carries TRBV19 and TRBJ2-1; 7 bases are a match to TRBD1. The CDR3 covers 15 residues. Trimming at V came to 8 bases and at J to 6 bases, leaving 13 bases not matched to a gene. Germline V gene lookup returns CDR1 LNHDA and CDR2 SQIVND (reference sequence). The DNA of the CDR3 is TGTGCCAGTTCTCACGAGGGGGCGAGAGGCAATGAGCAGTTCTTC. Residues: CASSHEGARGNEQFF.

This clonotype was seen repeatedly, ten times or more. The chain employs TRBV28 and TRBJ2-5; the D gene is possibly TRBD1 (6 bases). The germline V gene has CDR1 MDHEN and CDR2 SYDVKM. The CDR3 sequence is 15 residues long. With 8 bases removed from V and 2 bases from J, the gap between germline ends came to 18 bases. For the CDR3, the DNA is TGTGCCAGCCAAGGGGAACAGGGACCTCAAGAGACCCAGTACTTC. This codes for CASQGEQGPQETQYF.

This clonotype was seen ten or more times. This rearrangement joins TRBV29-1 to TRBJ1-1; no clear D. CDR1 and CDR2 (germline): SQVTM, ANQGSEA. There are 12 residues in the CDR3. Trimming cost V 4 bases and J 1 base, with 7 bases left between them. CDR3 in amino acids: CSVVPENTEAFF. The CDR3 nucleotides read TGCAGCGTTGTGCCTGAGAACACTGAAGCTTTCTTT.

This clonotype has ten or more counts. This chain uses TRBV7-2 with TRBJ1-2; D is undetermined. Germline V gene lookup returns CDR1 SGHTA and CDR2 FQGNSA. V lost 1 base, J lost 7 bases, and 13 bases lay in between. This CDR3 comprises 14 residues. CDR3 loop: CASSLEGRVSGYTF. CDR3 sequence (DNA): TGTGCCAGCAGCTTAGAAGGGAGGGTCAGTGGCTACACCTTC.

The CDR3 here is CASRDGTGPNQPQHF. The CDR3, as DNA: TGTGCCAGCAGGGACGGGACAGGGCCCAATCAGCCCCAGCATTTT. V is TRBV2 and J is TRBJ1-5; 9 bases are a match to TRBD1. Germline V gene sequence: CDR1 SNHLY, CDR2 FYNNEI. Losses at the gene ends were 6 bases for V and 3 bases for J; bases not matched to a gene: 6. The length of the CDR3 is 15 residues.

This clonotype was recorded many times. V and J are TRBV10-3 and TRBJ2-1, with D possibly being TRBD2 (5 bases). Germline V CDR1 and CDR2: ENHRY, SYGVKD. Trimming stripped 8 bases from V and 5 bases from J, with 10 bases between. The CDR3 loop spans 12 amino acids. CDR3 DNA: TGTGCCATCGAGGGTGCAGACAATGAGCAGTTCTTC. Translating it yields CAIEGADNEQFF.

This chain connects TRBV2 to TRBJ1-1; TRBD1 agrees at 10 bases. The CDR3 runs 14 residues. Germline V gene sequence: CDR1 SNHLY, CDR2 FYNNEI. J lost 4 bases, V lost 6 bases, and 5 bases had no gene match. The CDR3 nucleotides are TGTGCCAGCAGCGGGAGGACAGGGGGCACTGAAGCTTTCTTT. Amino acids: CASSGRTGGTEAFF.

The sample holds many counts of this clonotype. The V and J genes are TRBV7-8 and TRBJ1-5, with TRBD1 as a possible D gene (6 bases). The CDR3 is made up of 15 amino acids. Between the trimmed V and J ends, which lost 4 bases and 5 bases, there was a span of 15 bases. Germline V gives CDR1 SGHVS, CDR2 FQNEAQ. As DNA, the CDR3 is TGTGCCAGCAGCTCGGGCAGGGGAGAGGATCAGCCCCAGCATTTT. This codes for CASSSGRGEDQPQHF.

At least ten counts were recorded for this clonotype. This chain joins TRBV28 and TRBJ2-5; a possible D gene is TRBD2 (5 bases). This CDR3 is 15 amino acids long. Germline CDR1 MDHEN, CDR2 SYDVKM. V lost 7 bases, J lost 2 bases, and 17 bases lay in between. CDR3 coding DNA: TGTGCCAGCAATCCCCCGACGGGAAAACAAGAGACCCAGTACTTC. Residues: CASNPPTGKQETQYF.

There are many counts of this clonotype. V is TRBV7-4 and J is TRBJ1-4; D uncertain. The V gene lost 6 bases and the J gene lost 4 bases, with 6 bases spanning the gap. Per germline, CDR1 SGHVT and CDR2 SQSDAQ. The CDR3 has 12 amino acids. The CDR3 DNA sequence: TGTGCCAGCAGAAGCGATAATGAAAAACTGTTTTTT. Translation gives CASRSDNEKLFF.

There are many counts of this clonotype. V usage is TRBV7-2 and J usage is TRBJ1-2; D unresolved. The V end was cut by 4 bases, the J end by 7 bases, with 10 bases between. CDR1 is SGHTA, CDR2 FQGNSA, per germline. The CDR3 is made up of 12 amino acids. CDR3 amino acids: CASSSAAPGYTF. The CDR3 coding sequence is TGTGCCAGCAGCTCCGCAGCGCCTGGCTACACCTTC.

CDR3 in amino acids: CASSYPPRGYYEQYF. DNA for the CDR3: TGTGCCAGCAGTTACCCCCCAAGGGGGTACTACGAGCAGTACTTC. The chain joins TRBV6-2 or TRBV6-3 to TRBJ2-7; possible D gene TRBD1, 6 bases. V was shortened by 2 bases and J by 3 bases, with 14 bases between the two germline ends. This CDR3 comprises 15 residues. Germline CDR1 and CDR2: MNHEY and SVGEGT.

This clonotype has just a few counts. V and J are TRBV7-2 and TRBJ2-2, with TRBD2 matching 11 bases. This CDR3 is 14 amino acids long. Trimming at V came to 3 bases and at J to 6 bases, leaving 0 bases not matched to a gene. Germline CDR1 SGHTA, CDR2 FQGNSA. For the CDR3, the DNA is TGTGCCAGCAGCTTTAGCGGGGGGGCCGGGGAGCTGTTTTTT. Translation: CASSFSGGAGELFF.

In its sample, this clonotype was seen many times. The V and J genes are TRBV7-9 and TRBJ2-1; D is undetermined. This CDR3 contains 14 residues. The V gene's germline CDR1 is SEHNR and CDR2 FQNEAQ (reference sequence). Trimming cost V 10 bases and J 3 bases, with 16 bases left between them. In DNA form, the CDR3 reads TGTGCCATGGCCGGGTCCTCTTACTACAATGAGCAGTTCTTC. It yields the protein CAMAGSSYYNEQFF.

Many counts were recorded for this clonotype. The chain employs TRBV28 and TRBJ2-7, with D unresolved. The CDR3 is 14 amino acids. Germline V gene data show CDR1 as MDHEN and CDR2 as SYDVKM. Trimming took 5 bases from V and 0 from J, leaving 11 bases between them. CDR3 sequence: CASSRQPNSYEQYV. The CDR3 DNA reads as TGTGCCAGCAGTCGACAACCGAACTCCTACGAGCAGTACGTC.

This clonotype was counted many times. This chain links TRBV4-2 with TRBJ1-2, with D unclear. CDR1 and CDR2 (germline): LGHNA, YNFKEQ. The CDR3 sequence is 12 residues long. The germline V and J ends were trimmed by 5 bases and 6 bases, with 10 bases remaining between them. The CDR3 spells CASSSKGDGYTF. In nucleotides, the CDR3 is TGTGCCAGCAGCTCTAAGGGTGATGGCTACACCTTC.

This clonotype was counted at least ten times. This chain joins TRBV7-2 and TRBJ1-5; maybe TRBD1 (6 bases). In germline, CDR1 is SGHTA, CDR2 FQGNSA. The V and J ends lost 3 bases and 2 bases respectively, with 8 bases between them. CDR3 length: 14 amino acids. The CDR3 DNA reads TGTGCCAGCAGCTTCCGACAGGGCAATCAGCCCCAGCATTTT. Translating gives CASSFRQGNQPQHF.

The rearrangement joins TRBV20-1 to TRBJ1-6; TRBD1 matches at 7 bases. The CDR3 has 17 amino acids. The junction had 11 bases not matched to a gene; V was cut back by 5 bases and J by 1 base. The germline CDR1 and CDR2 sequences are DFQATT and SNEGSKA (reference sequence). DNA of the CDR3: TGCAGTGCTCCCGATACAGAGGGGGCATCCTATAATTCACCCCTCCACTTT. Translation: CSAPDTEGASYNSPLHF.